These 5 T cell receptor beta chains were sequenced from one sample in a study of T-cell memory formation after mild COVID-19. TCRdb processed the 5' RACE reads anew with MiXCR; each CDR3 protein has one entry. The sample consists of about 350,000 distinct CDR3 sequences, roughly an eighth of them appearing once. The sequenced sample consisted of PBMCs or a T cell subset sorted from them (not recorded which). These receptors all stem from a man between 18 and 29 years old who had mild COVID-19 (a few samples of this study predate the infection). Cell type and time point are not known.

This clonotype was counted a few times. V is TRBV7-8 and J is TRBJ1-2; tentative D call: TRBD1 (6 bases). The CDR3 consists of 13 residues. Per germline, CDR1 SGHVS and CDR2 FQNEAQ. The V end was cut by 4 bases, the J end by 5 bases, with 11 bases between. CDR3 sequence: CASSSTGAYGYTF. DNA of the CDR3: TGTGCCAGCAGCTCGACAGGAGCGTATGGCTACACCTTC.

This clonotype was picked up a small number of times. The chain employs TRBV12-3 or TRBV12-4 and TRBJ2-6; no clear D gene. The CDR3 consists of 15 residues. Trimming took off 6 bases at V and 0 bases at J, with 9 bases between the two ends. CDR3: CASRLGNSGANVLTF. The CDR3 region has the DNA TGTGCCAGCAGACTGGGAAACTCTGGGGCCAACGTCCTGACTTTC.

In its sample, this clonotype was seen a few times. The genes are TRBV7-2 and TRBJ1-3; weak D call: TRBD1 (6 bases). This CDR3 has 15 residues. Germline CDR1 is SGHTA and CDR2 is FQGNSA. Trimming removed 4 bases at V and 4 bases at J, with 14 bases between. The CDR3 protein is CASSSDRTEGNTIYF. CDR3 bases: TGTGCCAGCAGCTCCGACAGGACCGAGGGAAACACCATATATTTT.

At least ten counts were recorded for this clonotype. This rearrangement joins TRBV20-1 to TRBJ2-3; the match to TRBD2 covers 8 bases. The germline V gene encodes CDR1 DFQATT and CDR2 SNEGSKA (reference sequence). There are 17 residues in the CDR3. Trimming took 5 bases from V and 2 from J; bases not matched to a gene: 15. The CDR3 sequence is CSAPSLGERGTTDTQYF. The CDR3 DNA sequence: TGCAGTGCTCCGAGCTTGGGGGAGCGGGGGACCACAGATACGCAGTATTTT.

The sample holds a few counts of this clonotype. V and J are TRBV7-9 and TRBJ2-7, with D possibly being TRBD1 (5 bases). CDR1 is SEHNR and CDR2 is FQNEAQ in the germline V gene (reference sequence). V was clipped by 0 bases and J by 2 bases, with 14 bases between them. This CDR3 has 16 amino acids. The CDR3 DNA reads TGTGCCAGCAGCTTAGCGACTTGGACACCGGCCTACGAGCAGTACTTC. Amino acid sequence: CASSLATWTPAYEQYF.